Shown below are 18 T cell receptor beta chains from a single sample sequenced in a study of OX40 agonist ivuxolimab in advanced cancers. Clones were read by immunoSEQ multiplex PCR, and TCRdb kept only the in-frame ones, dropping some. The table has over 45,000 clones, 85% to 90% seen once. The sample was CD4+ or CD8+ T cells sorted from blood, taken in a trial of the OX40 agonist ivuxolimab. Source of these receptors: an adult with an advanced solid tumor such as melanoma, head and neck, liver or kidney cancer.

The chain is built from TRBV7-8 and TRBJ1-5, with TRBD1 matching over 8 bases. This CDR3 region has 14 residues. The germline V gene has CDR1 SGHVS and CDR2 FQNEAQ. V dropped 5 bases and J dropped 2; count of bases not matched to a gene: 2. Written as DNA, the CDR3 is TGTGCCAGCAGCCAGACAGGGGGCAATCAGCCCCAGCATTTT. This codes for CASSQTGGNQPQHF.

CDR3 nucleotide sequence: TGTGCCAGCGGTGGTGGGGACACTGAAGCTTTCTTT. It specifies CASGGGDTEAFF. The chain combines TRBV5-4 with TRBJ1-1; the D is unclear. CDR3 length: 12 amino acids. Trimming left V 7 bases short and J 3 bases short, with 10 bases between. CDR1 and CDR2 from the germline V gene are SGHNT and YYREEE (reference sequence). Together with reference TRBV5-4 and TRBJ1-1, the CDR3 gives the full variable domain: ETGVTQSPTHLIKTRGQQVTLRCSSQSGHNTVSWYQQALGQGPQFIFQYYREEENGRGNFPPRFSGLQFPNYSSELNVNALELDDSALYLCASGGGDTEAFFGQGTRLTVV.

This chain connects TRBV27 to TRBJ2-7; possibly TRBD1 or TRBD2 for D (5 bases each). CDR3 length: 13 amino acids. Germline lookup yields CDR1 MNHEY and CDR2 SMNVEV (reference sequence). Deletions cut 3 bases from V and 1 base from J, with 7 bases between. CDR3 nucleotides: TGTGCCAGCAGTTTCGGGGCATCCTACGAGCAGTACTTC. Amino acid sequence: CASSFGASYEQYF.

This clone has only one observation. The chain employs TRBV5-4 and TRBJ1-1; 11 nucleotides line up with TRBD1. This CDR3 has 14 residues. CDR1 SGHNT and CDR2 YYREEE come from the germline V gene (reference sequence). J gave up 4 bases and V 2 bases, and 1 base lay outside the gene matches. DNA for the CDR3: TGTGCCAGCAGCTTTGGGACAGGGGGCACTGAAGCTTTCTTT. It yields the protein CASSFGTGGTEAFF.

The rearrangement uses TRBV7-2 and TRBJ2-5, with D tentatively TRBD1 (6 bases). Germline V gene lookup returns CDR1 SGHTA and CDR2 FQGNSA. The CDR3 runs to 16 residues. V dropped 7 bases and J dropped 0 bases, with 18 bases sitting between them. The CDR3 is CASIPYGQGHQETQYF. The CDR3, as DNA: TGTGCCAGCATCCCCTACGGGCAGGGGCACCAAGAGACCCAGTACTTC. The complete variable domain, with remaining parts taken from reference TRBV7-2 and TRBJ2-5, reads GAGVSQSPSNKVTEKGKDVELRCDPISGHTALYWYRQSLGQGLEFLIYFQGNSAPDKSGLPSDRFSAERTGGSVSTLTIQRTQQEDSAVYLCASIPYGQGHQETQYFGPGTRLLVL.

The chain has TRBV4-1 and TRBJ2-4; D might be TRBD2 (7 bases). The CDR3 extends over 16 amino acids. The V end was cut by 0 bases, the J end by 11 bases, with 20 bases between. Germline-derived CDR1 and CDR2 are MGHRA and YSYEKL. The DNA of the CDR3 is TGCGCCAGCAGCCAAGATATTATGGGGGGGCGAATTCTTCAGTACTTC. This translates into CASSQDIMGGRILQYF.

This clone was found a few times. V and J are TRBV5-6 and TRBJ1-2, with 7 bases that match TRBD1. Losses at the gene ends were 3 bases for V and 4 bases for J; bases not matched to a gene: 9. The V gene's germline CDR1 is SGHDT and CDR2 YYEEEE. The CDR3 has 15 amino acids. The CDR3 is CASSYGIPGGYGYTF. The DNA for the CDR3 is TGTGCCAGCAGCTACGGGATCCCAGGGGGCTATGGCTACACCTTC.

This clone has only one observation. The rearrangement joins TRBV5-4 to TRBJ2-3, with D hard to call. V was trimmed by 3 bases and J by 6 bases, leaving 8 bases between them. Germline V gene sequence: CDR1 SGHNT, CDR2 YYREEE (reference sequence). This CDR3 spans 12 amino acids. Here the CDR3 DNA reads TGTGCCAGCAGCTCCCACTCTGATACGCAGTATTTT. Its protein is CASSSHSDTQYF.

Only a few counts were recorded for this clone. V is TRBV27 and J is TRBJ1-4; D is possibly TRBD1 (5 bases). V lost 5 bases, J lost 7 bases, and 11 bases lay in between. From germline, CDR1 is MNHEY and CDR2 SMNVEV (reference sequence). CDR3 length equals 13 residues. The CDR3 sequence is CASSDQGREKLFF. Written as DNA, the CDR3 is TGTGCCAGCAGTGACCAGGGTCGTGAAAAACTGTTTTTT.

The rearrangement uses TRBV5-1 and TRBJ2-1; tentative D call: TRBD2 (5 bases). Germline V gene data show CDR1 as SGHRS and CDR2 as YFSETQ. This CDR3 region has 13 residues. Trimming took 4 bases from V and 0 from J, leaving 5 bases between them. This CDR3 is CASSTSSYNEQFF. CDR3 bases: TGCGCCAGCAGCACTAGCTCCTACAATGAGCAGTTCTTC.

The chain couples TRBV29-1 to TRBJ1-4, with TRBD1 identical over 9 bases. J gave up 7 bases and V 1 base, and 7 bases lay outside the gene matches. Germline V gene lookup returns CDR1 SQVTM and CDR2 ANQGSEA. The CDR3 sequence is 15 residues long. CDR3 sequence: CSVEAGQGRTEKLFF. The DNA for the CDR3 is TGCAGCGTTGAAGCGGGACAGGGAAGGACTGAAAAACTGTTTTTT.

This clone was picked up one time. The V call is TRBV6-5, the J call TRBJ2-5; a possible D gene is TRBD1 (6 bases). Germline V CDR1 and CDR2: MNHEY, SVGAGI. Deletions cut 4 bases from V and 5 bases from J, with 14 bases between. The CDR3 has 14 residues. The CDR3 is CASSLQGFWETQYF. As DNA, the CDR3 is TGTGCCAGCAGTTTGCAGGGGTTCTGGGAGACCCAGTACTTC.

J is TRBJ2-1 and V is TRBV7-2; 8 bases line up with TRBD2. Trimming cost V 3 bases and J 6 bases; bases outside gene matches: 10. The CDR3 covers 16 residues. CDR1 and CDR2 from the germline V gene are SGHTA and FQGNSA. This CDR3 reads CASSFSAGVEANEQFF. The CDR3 coding sequence is TGTGCCAGCAGCTTTTCAGCGGGAGTTGAAGCCAATGAGCAGTTCTTC.

Turning to this clone: An end of the junction does not agree with germline; a read error may underlie this. The chain is built from TRBV29-1 and TRBJ2-7; 11 nucleotides align to TRBD2. The germline CDR1 and CDR2 sequences are SQVTM and ANQGSEA. The CDR3 is 13 residues long. CDR3 amino acids: CSVDGGLAGGLAF. CDR3 DNA sequence: TGCAGCGTTGATGGGGGGCTAGCGGGAGGCTTGGCGTTC.

This chain joins TRBV27 and TRBJ2-3, with 10 nucleotides matching TRBD2. J was trimmed by 6 bases and V by 6 bases; bases with no gene match: 6. CDR1 MNHEY and CDR2 SMNVEV come from the germline V gene (reference sequence). The CDR3 sequence is 14 residues long. CDR3 nucleotide sequence: TGTGCCAGCAGCCCTGATAGCGGGGGGGATACGCAGTATTTT. It codes for CASSPDSGGDTQYF.

The chain carries TRBV7-9 and TRBJ1-5; no clear D. The V gene's germline CDR1 is SEHNR and CDR2 FQNEAQ (reference sequence). The V end was cut by 3 bases, the J end by 3 bases, with 6 bases between. The CDR3 extends over 13 amino acids. The CDR3 DNA sequence: TGTGCCAGCAGCTTTGATCTCAATCAGCCCCAGCATTTT. Protein sequence: CASSFDLNQPQHF.

In its sample, this clone was seen a few times. Here the CDR3 reads CASSLGSLSALNYGYTF. CDR3 bases: TGTGCCAGCAGCTTGGGCAGCCTATCGGCCTTGAACTATGGCTACACCTTC. V usage is TRBV11-3 and J usage is TRBJ1-2; D call uncertain. CDR1 is SGHNT and CDR2 is YENEEA in the germline V gene. This CDR3 comprises 17 residues. Trimming left V 3 bases short and J 2 bases short, with 19 bases between.

The chain is built from TRBV9 and TRBJ1-1; D perhaps matches TRBD1 (6 bases). Germline V CDR1 and CDR2: SGDLS, YYNGEE. V lost 3 bases to trimming and J lost 5 bases, with 11 bases between them. The CDR3 is 13 amino acids. CDR3 sequence reads: CASSAQGGTEAFF. In nucleotides, the CDR3 is TGTGCCAGCAGCGCACAGGGAGGTACTGAAGCTTTCTTT.